The 28 T cell receptor beta chains listed next were all sequenced from one sample in a study of T-cell reconstitution after alpha-beta-depleted transplantation in children. Unique molecular identifiers tagged the TCRbeta library. MiXCR, run by TCRdb on the PCR reads, gives a single entry per CDR3 protein. The repertoire includes some 200,000 distinct CDR3 sequences, roughly 7.5% of them detected once, and roughly 3% sits in the top ten. Specimen: PBMCs from the stem cell graft donor, collected from the stem cell graft. The receptors come from a human donor who donated a stem cell graft to a child with Wiskott-Aldrich syndrome.

This sequence joins TRBV10-3 and TRBJ2-7, with TRBD2 matching 12 bases. This CDR3 is 18 amino acids long. V shed 5 bases, J shed 0 bases, and the junction held 11 bases outside the gene matches. In germline, CDR1 is ENHRY, CDR2 SYGVKD. CDR3 in amino acids: CAISKTSGRLRSSYEQYF. CDR3 sequence (DNA): TGTGCCATCAGTAAGACTAGCGGGAGATTAAGAAGCTCCTACGAGCAGTACTTC.

This clonotype was found many times. The rearrangement uses TRBV20-1 and TRBJ2-7; a possible D gene is TRBD2 (6 bases). CDR1 is DFQATT and CDR2 is SNEGSKA in the germline V gene (reference sequence). The CDR3 length is 11 residues. Trimming cost V 0 bases and J 10 bases, with 10 bases left between them. CDR3 nucleotide sequence: TGCAGTGCTAGAGATGCGGGGAGACAGTACTTC. The encoded protein is CSARDAGRQYF.

This clonotype has ten or more counts. J is TRBJ2-5 and V is TRBV30; D not certain. The CDR3 loop spans 11 amino acids. Trimming removed 4 bases at V and 5 bases at J, with 8 bases between. Germline V CDR1 and CDR2: GTSNPN, SVGIG (reference sequence). CDR3 sequence reads: CAWTSMETQYF. CDR3 nucleotides: TGTGCCTGGACCTCAATGGAGACCCAGTACTTC. The full variable domain, its missing parts supplied by reference TRBV30 and TRBJ2-5, is SQTIHQWPATLVQPVGSPLSLECTVEGTSNPNLYWYRQAAGRGLQLLFYSVGIGQISSEVPQNLSASRPQDRQFILSSKKLLLSDSGFYLCAWTSMETQYFGPGTRLLVL.

This clonotype was observed at least ten times. The rearrangement uses TRBV12-3 or TRBV12-4 and TRBJ2-7, with D perhaps matching TRBD1 (6 bases). The CDR3 sequence is 14 residues long. The V and J ends lost 6 bases and 7 bases respectively, with 19 bases between them. In nucleotides, the CDR3 is TGTGCCAGCAGCCGGCCAGGGGTCTTTGATGAGCAGTACTTC. Translation gives CASSRPGVFDEQYF.

This clonotype was recorded many times. This chain joins TRBV12-3 or TRBV12-4 and TRBJ2-1, with 10 nucleotides matching TRBD2. This CDR3 has 20 amino acids. Trimming removed 7 bases from V and 1 base from J; junction bases left unmatched: 19. The CDR3 DNA sequence: TGTGCCAGCACTTCGAATAAACTAGCGGGACAAAGCATTTCCTACAATGAGCAGTTCTTC. Protein: CASTSNKLAGQSISYNEQFF.

This clonotype was seen repeatedly, ten times or more. V usage is TRBV20-1 and J usage is TRBJ2-7; D perhaps matches TRBD1 (5 bases). Germline V gene data show CDR1 as DFQATT and CDR2 as SNEGSKA (reference sequence). The CDR3 contains 14 residues. The V end lost 5 bases, the J end lost 1 base, and 15 bases lay between the germline ends. This CDR3 is CSAVDRLGSYEQYF. The CDR3 DNA reads TGCAGTGCTGTAGACAGACTTGGATCCTACGAGCAGTACTTC.

The V call is TRBV14, the J call TRBJ2-3, with D unclear. The germline gives CDR1 SGHDN, CDR2 FVKESK. V lost 1 base, J lost 0 bases, and 11 bases lay in between. This CDR3 is built from 16 residues. As DNA, the CDR3 is TGTGCCAGCAGCCAAGGCTTATCGGCTAGCACAGATACGCAGTATTTT. It yields the protein CASSQGLSASTDTQYF.

Only a few counts were recorded for this clonotype. The V call is TRBV7-9, the J call TRBJ2-3, with 10 nucleotides matching TRBD1. Germline loops: CDR1 SEHNR, CDR2 FQNEAQ (reference sequence). Unmatched junction bases numbered 15, after V lost 9 bases and J lost 3 bases. This CDR3 comprises 17 residues. The CDR3 DNA follows: TGTGCCAGTCCGACGACGGGACAGGGGTTTGGGACAGATACGCAGTATTTT. As protein: CASPTTGQGFGTDTQYF.

The chain carries TRBV5-1 and TRBJ2-7; D tentatively reads TRBD1 or TRBD2 (6 bases each). Per germline, CDR1 SGHRS and CDR2 YFSETQ. Trimming cost V 4 bases and J 7 bases, with 24 bases left between them. The CDR3 spans 16 residues. The CDR3 DNA follows: TGCGCCAGCAGCCCGGGATCAACGGGGGCCCTTGAAGAGCAGTACTTC. It yields the protein CASSPGSTGALEEQYF.

This clonotype was found many times. The chain carries TRBV7-9 and TRBJ2-5; 7 bases match TRBD1. The CDR3 runs to 12 residues. Losses at the gene ends were 7 bases for V and 4 bases for J; bases not matched to a gene: 3. Germline assignment: CDR1 SEHNR and CDR2 FQNEAQ (reference sequence). In DNA, the CDR3 is TGTGCCAGCAACCGACAGGGAGAGACCCAGTACTTC. It encodes CASNRQGETQYF.

V is TRBV6-1 and J is TRBJ2-3, with TRBD1 matching over 8 bases. There are 14 residues in the CDR3. V lost 10 bases, J lost 1 base, and 7 bases stayed unmatched. CDR1 and CDR2 from the germline V gene are MNHNS and SASEGT. As DNA, the CDR3 is TGTGCCACCATGGAACAGGGGGGCACAGATACGCAGTATTTT. This encodes CATMEQGGTDTQYF.

In regard to this clonotype: A much larger clone lies a single base off, so this may be a read error. The chain has TRBV6-1 and TRBJ2-1; 9 bases agree with TRBD1. The CDR3 runs 15 residues. The germline V gene encodes CDR1 MNHNS and CDR2 SASEGT. Here the CDR3 DNA reads TGTACCAGCAGGGACAGGGAAAGCTCCTACAATGAGCAGTTCTTC. This gives the protein CTSRDRESSYNEQFF.

This clonotype was recorded at least ten times. The chain is built from TRBV28 and TRBJ2-7, with TRBD1 as a possible D gene (5 bases). The CDR3 loop spans 13 amino acids. V lost 11 bases to trimming and J lost 2 bases, with 16 bases between them. Germline CDR1 MDHEN, CDR2 SYDVKM. DNA for the CDR3: TGTGCCTCGGGCAGGGCGACGACCTACGAGCAGTACTTC. Translation: CASGRATTYEQYF. Based on the CDR3 plus reference TRBV28 and TRBJ2-7, the full variable domain is DVKVTQSSRYLVKRTGEKVFLECVQDMDHENMFWYRQDPGLGLRLIYFSYDVKMKEKGDIPEGYSVSREKKERFSLILESASTNQTSMYLCASGRATTYEQYFGPGTRLTVT.

This clonotype is judged medium-sized. The rearrangement uses TRBV6-4 and TRBJ2-2, with D perhaps TRBD2 (5 bases). CDR1 is MRHNA and CDR2 is SNTAGT in the germline V gene. Trimming took off 0 bases at V and 0 bases at J, with 5 bases between the two ends. CDR3 size: 15 residues. For the CDR3, the DNA is TGTGCCAGCAGTGACTCTAGCGCGAACACCGGGGAGCTGTTTTTT. Protein product: CASSDSSANTGELFF.

This clonotype was counted many times. The chain links TRBV3-1 to TRBJ2-5, with a possible D match to TRBD2 (5 bases). Between the trimmed V and J ends, which lost 1 base and 5 bases, there was a span of 14 bases. The CDR3 has 15 amino acids. CDR1 LGHDT and CDR2 YNNKEL come from the germline V gene (reference sequence). CDR3 protein: CASSQVEGSRETQYF. DNA of the CDR3: TGTGCCAGCAGCCAAGTTGAGGGATCTAGGGAGACCCAGTACTTC.

This clonotype was detected many times. The chain is built from TRBV12-3 or TRBV12-4 and TRBJ2-4; D is uncertain. The CDR3 has 12 amino acids. With 3 bases removed from V and 6 bases from J, the gap between germline ends came to 6 bases. The CDR3 region is CASSFVGNIQYF. CDR3 bases: TGTGCCAGCAGTTTTGTGGGAAACATTCAGTACTTC.

This clonotype was detected many times. The chain has TRBV5-1 and TRBJ1-6, with 8 bases aligning to TRBD1. The trim removed 4 bases at V and 7 bases at J, leaving 13 bases unmatched. The CDR3 is 17 amino acids. Germline lookup yields CDR1 SGHRS and CDR2 YFSETQ. The CDR3 loop is CASSPNFLDRENSPLHF. DNA of the CDR3: TGCGCCAGCAGCCCGAACTTTCTGGACAGGGAAAATTCACCCCTCCACTTT.

This clonotype occurred many times. The chain joins TRBV25-1 to TRBJ2-2, with D possibly TRBD1 on 6 matching bases. The CDR3 extends over 15 amino acids. Trimming stripped 5 bases from V and 2 bases from J, with 12 bases between. Germline V gene lookup returns CDR1 MGHDK and CDR2 SYGVNS. CDR3 residues: CASSPQGTNTGELFF. The CDR3 DNA is TGTGCCAGCAGTCCCCAGGGGACCAACACCGGGGAGCTGTTTTTT.

This clonotype appeared many times. The chain carries TRBV25-1 and TRBJ2-1; TRBD2 matches at 7 bases. This CDR3 is 15 amino acids long. Germline CDR1 reads MGHDK; CDR2 reads SYGVNS. V dropped 7 bases and J dropped 5; count of bases not matched to a gene: 11. The CDR3 nucleotides are TGTGCCAGCAAGATCCTCAGCGGGAAGGACAATGAGCAGTTCTTC. This codes for CASKILSGKDNEQFF.

This clonotype was observed at least ten times. The rearrangement joins TRBV20-1 to TRBJ2-5; the D gene is possibly TRBD1 (5 bases). Germline V CDR1 and CDR2: DFQATT, SNEGSKA (reference sequence). The CDR3 is made up of 14 amino acids. V lost 3 bases, J lost 5 bases, and 16 bases lay in between. The CDR3 nucleotides read TGCAGTGCTAGTACCCAGCAGGGTGAGGAGACCCAGTACTTC. This sequence encodes CSASTQQGEETQYF.

About this clonotype: This clone may be a read error of a much larger clone one base away. This is likely a read error, given that the CDR3 carries no conserved phenylalanine or tryptophan at its end. CDR3 sequence: CASSLQRGTDTQYS. DNA of the CDR3: TGTGCCAGCAGCTTACAGCGGGGCACAGATACGCAGTATTCT. The chain is built from TRBV7-6 and TRBJ2-3; a weak D match, TRBD2 (6 bases). This CDR3 spans 14 amino acids. V was pared by 2 bases and J by 1 base, with 7 bases between. CDR1 is SGHVS and CDR2 is FNYEAQ in the germline V gene.

The gene calls are TRBV5-1 and TRBJ2-2; the match to TRBD1 covers 10 bases. From germline, CDR1 is SGHRS and CDR2 YFSETQ. CDR3 length: 17 amino acids. The V gene end was trimmed by 2 bases and the J gene end by 6 bases; junction bases not matched to a gene: 10. The CDR3 loop is CASSFFTGQGFAGELFF. The CDR3 nucleotides are TGCGCCAGCAGCTTTTTTACGGGACAGGGGTTTGCCGGGGAGCTGTTTTTT.

This clonotype appeared a few times. This chain links TRBV14 with TRBJ1-1; TRBD1 aligns across 9 bases. The CDR3 spans 15 residues. Germline CDR1 reads SGHDN; CDR2 reads FVKESK. V lost 2 bases to trimming and J lost 2 bases; unmatched junction nucleotides: 3. The CDR3 region is CASSQMGQGNTEAFF. CDR3 nucleotides: TGTGCCAGCAGCCAAATGGGACAGGGAAACACTGAAGCTTTCTTT.

This clonotype has ten or more counts. The chain employs TRBV20-1 and TRBJ1-1; TRBD1 agrees at 7 bases. V shed 6 bases, J shed 5 bases, and the junction held 3 bases outside the gene matches. Germline CDR1 DFQATT, CDR2 SNEGSKA (reference sequence). There are 11 residues in the CDR3. This chain's CDR3 is CSAYRGTEAFF. The DNA of the CDR3 is TGCAGTGCGTACAGGGGAACTGAAGCTTTCTTT.

This clonotype appeared many times. The V and J genes are TRBV3-1 and TRBJ2-1; D remains unclear. This CDR3 has 14 amino acids. V lost 4 bases and J lost 9, with 16 bases in between. Germline assignment: CDR1 LGHDT and CDR2 YNNKEL (reference sequence). The DNA for the CDR3 is TGTGCCAGCAGCCCGATCCCCGCCGGCGTTGAGCAGTTCTTC. Amino acids: CASSPIPAGVEQFF.

This clonotype was observed many times. The rearrangement joins TRBV6-6 to TRBJ2-2; TRBD1 might be the D (6 bases). The V gene's germline CDR1 is MNHNY and CDR2 SVGAGI (reference sequence). This CDR3 region has 17 residues. The germline V and J ends were trimmed by 6 bases and 0 bases, with 17 bases remaining between them. The CDR3, as DNA: TGTGCCAGCAGAGCCAGGACAGCCGGCACGAACACCGGGGAGCTGTTTTTT. This sequence encodes CASRARTAGTNTGELFF.

This clonotype has a count of ten or more. The chain recombines TRBV20-1 with TRBJ1-5; D unclear. The V end lost 2 bases, the J end lost 4 bases, and 9 bases lay between the germline ends. Per the germline V gene, CDR1 is DFQATT and CDR2 is SNEGSKA (reference sequence). This CDR3 comprises 13 residues. The chain's CDR3 is CSARRGGNQPQHF. CDR3 coding DNA: TGCAGTGCTAGACGAGGCGGAAATCAGCCCCAGCATTTT.

Many counts were recorded for this clonotype. The rearrangement joins TRBV6-5 to TRBJ1-6, with 10 bases that match TRBD1. This CDR3 comprises 14 residues. The germline V gene has CDR1 MNHEY and CDR2 SVGAGI. V dropped 8 bases and J dropped 10; count of bases not matched to a gene: 8. CDR3 nucleotide sequence: TGTGCCAGCTGTTCCGGACAGGGGGGATCACCCCTCCACTTT. Amino acids: CASCSGQGGSPLHF.